This T cell receptor beta chain emerged from a study of blood T cell repertoires in COVID-19. The overall study: Nucleic acid was either cDNA or gDNA, and it came from T cells, B-cell-depleted T cells, or PBMCs.

Across 24 US areas, participants ranged in age from 18 to 89 years. Authors' methods: The assay estimated nucleated cells by amplifying reference gene primers. Sequenced by immunoSEQ multiplex PCR; TCRdb stores in-frame clones only, minus some. The V and J calls and clone size come from that table; D and trimming were worked out from the DNA. The sample carries under 250,000 clones, 86% recorded once. Germline loops: CDR1 MNHNS, CDR2 SASEGT. V was pared by 4 bases and J by 1 base, with 2 bases of the junction left unmatched. The CDR3 totals 16 residues. The TCR sequence derives from a middle-aged man who had recovered from COVID-19. The specimen sequenced was PBMCs or T cells enriched from blood (not recorded which). V is TRBV6-1 and J is TRBJ1-3; 12 bases map to TRBD1. DNA of the CDR3: TGTGCCAGCAGTGTGGGACAGGGGGCTTCTGGAAACACCATATATTTT. It is translated as CASSVGQGASGNTIYF.